This TCR beta chain was documented in a study of blood T cell repertoires in COVID-19. Study-wide context: Nucleic acid was either cDNA or gDNA, and it came from T cells, B-cell-depleted T cells, or PBMCs.

Assay used: immunoSEQ multiplex PCR; TCRdb lists only in-frame clones, some missing. The sample has 200,000 to 250,000 clones; 70% to 85% are singletons. The study recruited people aged roughly 18 to 100 years across approximately 23 US areas. Self-reported history from a screening survey and questionnaire set each donor's cohort. Two consecutive negative NP/OP PCR tests, clearance, or resolved symptoms defined Cohort 3 recovery. With 3 bases removed from V and 0 bases from J, the gap between germline ends came to 9 bases. In germline, CDR1 is KGHSH, CDR2 LQKENI. This CDR3 spans 14 amino acids. The TCR sequence derives from a man aged 60 to 69 who had recovered from COVID-19. The chain joins TRBV18 to TRBJ2-7; D perhaps matches TRBD2 (6 bases). The specimen sequenced was PBMCs or T cells enriched from blood (not recorded which). In DNA, the CDR3 is TGTGCCAGCTCACCCCGGGAGCTCTCCTACGAGCAGTACTTC. Residues: CASSPRELSYEQYF.